This T cell receptor (beta chain) stems from a study of T cells in Graves' hyperthyroidism and ophthalmopathy. Study-wide background: Before any treatment, at initial diagnosis, peripheral blood was collected. Study-level findings and limits: The model's output predicted ophthalmopathy at a median of 6.5 months prior to onset. Most thyroid clonotypes that were expanded above 0.001 also turned up in blood.

V was pared by 4 bases and J by 3 bases, with 12 bases between. The CDR3 length is 15 residues. Germline CDR1 and CDR2: MGHRA and YSYEKL. RNA transcripts were the template for amplifying TCR beta CDR3 regions. During a first-round RT-PCR of the TCR CDR3, the HTBI primer set was used. TCRdb reanalysed the multiplex PCR reads using MiXCR and keeps one entry per CDR3 protein. The sample lists about 400,000 distinct CDR3 sequences, approximately 15% occurring once. In its sample, this clonotype was seen many times. Its specificity is unknown. The receptor comes from a young woman with Graves' ophthalmopathy. The sample comprised blood. The chain links TRBV4-1 to TRBJ2-2, with no clear D. The CDR3 coding sequence is TGCGCCAGCAGCCCCTGGCAGGTCGACACCGGGGAGCTGTTTTTT. It yields the protein CASSPWQVDTGELFF.